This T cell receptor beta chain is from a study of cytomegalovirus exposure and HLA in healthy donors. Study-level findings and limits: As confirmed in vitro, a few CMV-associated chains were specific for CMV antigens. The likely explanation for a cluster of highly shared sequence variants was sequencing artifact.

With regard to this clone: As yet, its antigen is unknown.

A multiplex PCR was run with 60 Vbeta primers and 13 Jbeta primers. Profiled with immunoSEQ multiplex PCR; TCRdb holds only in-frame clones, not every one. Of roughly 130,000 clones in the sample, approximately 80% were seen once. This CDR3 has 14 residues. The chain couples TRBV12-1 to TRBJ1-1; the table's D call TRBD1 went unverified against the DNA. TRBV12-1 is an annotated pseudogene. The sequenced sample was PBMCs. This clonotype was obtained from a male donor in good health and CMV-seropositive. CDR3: CASSPDRGNTEAFF. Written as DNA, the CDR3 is TGTGCCAGCAGCCCCGACAGGGGCAACACTGAAGCTTTCTTT.